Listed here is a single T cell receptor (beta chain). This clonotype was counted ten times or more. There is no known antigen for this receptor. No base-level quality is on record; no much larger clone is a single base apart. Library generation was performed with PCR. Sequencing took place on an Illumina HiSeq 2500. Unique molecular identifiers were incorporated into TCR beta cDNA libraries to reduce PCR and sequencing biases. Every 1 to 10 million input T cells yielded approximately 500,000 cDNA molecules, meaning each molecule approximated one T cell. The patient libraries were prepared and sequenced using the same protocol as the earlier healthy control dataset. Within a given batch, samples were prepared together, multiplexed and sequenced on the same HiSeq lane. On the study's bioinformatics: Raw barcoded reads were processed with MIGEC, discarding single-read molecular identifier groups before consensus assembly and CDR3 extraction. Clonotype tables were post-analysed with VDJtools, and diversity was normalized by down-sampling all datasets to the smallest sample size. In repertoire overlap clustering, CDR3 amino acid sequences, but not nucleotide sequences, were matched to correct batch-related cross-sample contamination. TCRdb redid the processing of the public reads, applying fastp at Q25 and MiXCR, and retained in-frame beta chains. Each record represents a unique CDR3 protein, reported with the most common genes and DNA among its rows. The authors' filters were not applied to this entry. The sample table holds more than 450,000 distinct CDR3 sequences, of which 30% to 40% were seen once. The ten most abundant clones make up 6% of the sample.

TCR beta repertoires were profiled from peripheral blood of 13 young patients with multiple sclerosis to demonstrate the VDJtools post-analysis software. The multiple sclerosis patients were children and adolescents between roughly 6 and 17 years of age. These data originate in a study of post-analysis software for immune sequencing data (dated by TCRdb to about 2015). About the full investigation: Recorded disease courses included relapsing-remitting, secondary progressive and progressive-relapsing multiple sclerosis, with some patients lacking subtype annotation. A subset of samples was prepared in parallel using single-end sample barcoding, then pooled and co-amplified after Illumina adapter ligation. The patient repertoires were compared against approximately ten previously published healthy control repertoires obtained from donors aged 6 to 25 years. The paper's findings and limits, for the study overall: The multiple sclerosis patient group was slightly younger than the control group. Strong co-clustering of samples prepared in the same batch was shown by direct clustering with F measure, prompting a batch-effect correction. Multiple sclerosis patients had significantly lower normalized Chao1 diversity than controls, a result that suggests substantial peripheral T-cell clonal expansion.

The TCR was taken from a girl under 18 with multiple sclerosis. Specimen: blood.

The CDR3 amino acid sequence is: CASSSTGDYGYTF. The DNA sequence is as follows: TGTGCCAGCAGCTCGACAGGGGATTATGGCTACACCTTC. This chain is built from TRBV11-2 and TRBJ1-2; TRBD1 lines up with 8 middle nucleotides. The germline V gene specifies SGHAT as CDR1 and FQNNGV as CDR2. The CDR3 sequence holds 13 residues, the cysteine and phenylalanine included. The CDR3 DNA has 39 bases and is translated from base 1. Trimming takes 4 bases off V and 5 bases off J; junction bases not matched to a gene: 3.